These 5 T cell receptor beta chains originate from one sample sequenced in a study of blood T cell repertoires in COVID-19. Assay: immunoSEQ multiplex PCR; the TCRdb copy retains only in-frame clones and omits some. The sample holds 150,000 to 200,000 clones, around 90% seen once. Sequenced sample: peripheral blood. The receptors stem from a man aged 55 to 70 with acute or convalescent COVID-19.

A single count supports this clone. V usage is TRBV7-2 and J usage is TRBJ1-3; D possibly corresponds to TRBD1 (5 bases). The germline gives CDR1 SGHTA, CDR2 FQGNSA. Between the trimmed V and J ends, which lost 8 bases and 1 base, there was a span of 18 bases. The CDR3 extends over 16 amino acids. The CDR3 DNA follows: TGTGCCAGCCTCATGGCGGGGGTGGGTTCTGGAAACACCATATATTTT. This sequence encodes CASLMAGVGSGNTIYF.

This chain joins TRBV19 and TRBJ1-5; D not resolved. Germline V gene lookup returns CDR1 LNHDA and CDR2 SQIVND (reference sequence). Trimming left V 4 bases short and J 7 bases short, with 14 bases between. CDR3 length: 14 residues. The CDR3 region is CASSSPEPRQPQHF. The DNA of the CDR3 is TGTGCCAGTAGTAGTCCTGAACCGAGACAGCCCCAGCATTTT. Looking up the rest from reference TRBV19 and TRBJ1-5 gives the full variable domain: DGGITQSPKYLFRKEGQNVTLSCEQNLNHDAMYWYRQDPGQGLRLIYYSQIVNDFQKGDIAEGYSVSREKKESFPLTVTSAQKNPTAFYLCASSSPEPRQPQHFGDGTRLSIL.

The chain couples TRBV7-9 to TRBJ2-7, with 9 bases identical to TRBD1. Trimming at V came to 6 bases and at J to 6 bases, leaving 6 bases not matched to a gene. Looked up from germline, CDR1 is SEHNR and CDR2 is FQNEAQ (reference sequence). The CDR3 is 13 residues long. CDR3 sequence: CASRQQGAREQYF. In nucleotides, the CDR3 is TGTGCCAGCAGACAACAGGGGGCGCGCGAGCAGTACTTC.

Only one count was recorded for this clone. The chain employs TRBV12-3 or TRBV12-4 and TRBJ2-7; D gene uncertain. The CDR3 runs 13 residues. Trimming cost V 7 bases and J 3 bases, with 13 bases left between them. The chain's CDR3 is CASNRSPGYEQYF. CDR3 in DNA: TGTGCCAGCAACCGCTCCCCCGGCTACGAGCAGTACTTC.

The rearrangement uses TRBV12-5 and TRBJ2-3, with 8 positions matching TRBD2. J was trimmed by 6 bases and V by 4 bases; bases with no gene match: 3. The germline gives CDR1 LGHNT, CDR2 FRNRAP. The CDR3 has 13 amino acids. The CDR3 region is CASGSRLADTQYF. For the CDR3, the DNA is TGTGCTAGTGGTTCCCGACTAGCGGATACGCAGTATTTT.